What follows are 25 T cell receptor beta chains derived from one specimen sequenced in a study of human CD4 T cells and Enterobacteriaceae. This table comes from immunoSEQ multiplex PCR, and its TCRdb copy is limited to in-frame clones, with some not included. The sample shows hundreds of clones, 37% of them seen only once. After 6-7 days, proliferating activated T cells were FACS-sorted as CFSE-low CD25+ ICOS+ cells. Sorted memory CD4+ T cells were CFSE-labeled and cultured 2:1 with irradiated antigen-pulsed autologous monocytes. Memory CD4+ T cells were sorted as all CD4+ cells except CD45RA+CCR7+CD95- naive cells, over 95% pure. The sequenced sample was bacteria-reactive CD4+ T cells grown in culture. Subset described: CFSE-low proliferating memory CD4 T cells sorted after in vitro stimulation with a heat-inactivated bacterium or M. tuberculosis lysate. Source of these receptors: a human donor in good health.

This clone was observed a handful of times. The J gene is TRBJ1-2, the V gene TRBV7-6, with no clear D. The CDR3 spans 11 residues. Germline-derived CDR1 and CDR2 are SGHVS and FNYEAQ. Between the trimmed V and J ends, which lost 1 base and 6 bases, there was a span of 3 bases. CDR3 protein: CASSLGDGYTF. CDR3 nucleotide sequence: TGTGCCAGCAGCTTAGGGGATGGCTACACCTTC.

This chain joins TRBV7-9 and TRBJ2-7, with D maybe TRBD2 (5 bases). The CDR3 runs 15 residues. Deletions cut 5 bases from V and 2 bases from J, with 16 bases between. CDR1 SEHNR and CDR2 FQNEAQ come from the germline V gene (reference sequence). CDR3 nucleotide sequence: TGTGCCAGCAGCCAAGATCAGAGCGGCGCCTACGAGCAGTACTTC. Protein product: CASSQDQSGAYEQYF.

CDR3 in DNA: TGTGCCAGCAGCCAAGATCAGAGCGGCGCCTACGAGCAGTACTTC. This translates into CASSQDQSGAYEQYF. V gene TRBV7-2 combines with J gene TRBJ2-7, with a possible D match to TRBD2 (5 bases). There are 15 residues in the CDR3. Per the germline V gene, CDR1 is SGHTA and CDR2 is FQGNSA. V lost 5 bases to trimming and J lost 2 bases, with 16 bases between them.

The CDR3, as DNA: TGTGCCAGCAGCTCCGGGACAGCTGTCTACGAGCAGTACTTC. Encoded protein: CASSSGTAVYEQYF. V is TRBV7-8 and J is TRBJ2-7, with 7 bases matching TRBD1. Losses at the gene ends were 4 bases for V and 3 bases for J; bases not matched to a gene: 6. CDR3 size: 14 residues. Germline V gives CDR1 SGHVS, CDR2 FQNEAQ.

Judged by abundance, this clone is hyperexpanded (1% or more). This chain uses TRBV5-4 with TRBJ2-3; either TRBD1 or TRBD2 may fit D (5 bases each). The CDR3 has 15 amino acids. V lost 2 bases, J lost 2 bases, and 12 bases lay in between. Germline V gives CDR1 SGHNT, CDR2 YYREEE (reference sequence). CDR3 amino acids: CASSFRDRHTDTQYF. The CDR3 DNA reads TGTGCCAGCAGCTTCCGGGACCGCCACACAGATACGCAGTATTTT.

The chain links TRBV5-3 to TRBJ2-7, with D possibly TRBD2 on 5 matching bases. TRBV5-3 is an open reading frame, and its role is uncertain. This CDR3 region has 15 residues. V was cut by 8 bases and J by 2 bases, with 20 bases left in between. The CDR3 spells CASSQDQSGAYEQYF. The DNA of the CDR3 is TGTGCCAGCAGCCAAGATCAGAGCGGCGCCTACGAGCAGTACTTC.

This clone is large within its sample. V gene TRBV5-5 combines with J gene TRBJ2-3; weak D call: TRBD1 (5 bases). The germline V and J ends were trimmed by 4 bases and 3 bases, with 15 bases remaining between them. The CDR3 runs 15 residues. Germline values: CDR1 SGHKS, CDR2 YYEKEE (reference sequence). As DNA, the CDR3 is TGTGCCAGCAGCCTTTCAGGACGGACAACAGATACGCAGTATTTT. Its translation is CASSLSGRTTDTQYF.

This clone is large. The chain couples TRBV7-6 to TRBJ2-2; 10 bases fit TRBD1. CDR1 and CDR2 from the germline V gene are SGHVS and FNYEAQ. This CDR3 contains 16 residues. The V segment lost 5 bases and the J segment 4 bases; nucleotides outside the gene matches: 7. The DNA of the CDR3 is TGTGCCAGCAGCCTCCGGACAGGGGGGACCACCGGGGAGCTGTTTTTT. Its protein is CASSLRTGGTTGELFF.

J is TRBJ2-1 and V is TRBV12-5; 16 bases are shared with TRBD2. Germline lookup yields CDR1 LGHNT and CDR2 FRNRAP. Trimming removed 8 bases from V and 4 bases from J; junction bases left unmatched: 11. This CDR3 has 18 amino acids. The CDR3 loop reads CASRSGTSGGAGYNEQFF. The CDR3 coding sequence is TGTGCTAGTAGATCCGGGACTAGCGGGGGGGCGGGATACAATGAGCAGTTCTTC.

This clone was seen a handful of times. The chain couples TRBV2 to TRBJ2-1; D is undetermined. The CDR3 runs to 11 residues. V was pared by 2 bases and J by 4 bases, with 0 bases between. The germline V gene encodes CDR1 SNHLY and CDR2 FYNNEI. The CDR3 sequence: CASSEYNEQFF. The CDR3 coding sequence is TGTGCCAGCAGTGAATACAATGAGCAGTTCTTC.

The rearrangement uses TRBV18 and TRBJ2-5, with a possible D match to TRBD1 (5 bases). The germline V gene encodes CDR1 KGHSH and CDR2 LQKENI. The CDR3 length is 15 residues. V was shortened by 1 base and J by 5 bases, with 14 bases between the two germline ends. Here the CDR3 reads CASSPRSQGGETQYF. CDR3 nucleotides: TGTGCCAGCTCACCACGATCCCAGGGCGGTGAGACCCAGTACTTC.

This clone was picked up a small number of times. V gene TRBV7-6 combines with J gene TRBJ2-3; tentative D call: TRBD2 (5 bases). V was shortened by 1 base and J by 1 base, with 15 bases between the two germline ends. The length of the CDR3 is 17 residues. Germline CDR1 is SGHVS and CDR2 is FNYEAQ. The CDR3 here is CASSLGSQLVRTDTQYF. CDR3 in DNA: TGTGCCAGCAGCTTAGGTTCCCAACTAGTTCGCACAGATACGCAGTATTTT.

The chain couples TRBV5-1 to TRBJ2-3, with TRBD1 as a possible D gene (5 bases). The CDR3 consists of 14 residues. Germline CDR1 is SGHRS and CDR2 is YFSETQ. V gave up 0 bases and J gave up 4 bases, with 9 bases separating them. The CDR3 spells CASSLGQPADTQYF. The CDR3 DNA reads TGCGCCAGCAGCTTGGGACAGCCTGCAGATACGCAGTATTTT.

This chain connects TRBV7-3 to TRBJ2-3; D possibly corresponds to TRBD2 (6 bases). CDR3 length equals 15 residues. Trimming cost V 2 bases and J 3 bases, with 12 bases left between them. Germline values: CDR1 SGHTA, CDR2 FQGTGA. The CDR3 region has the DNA TGTGCCAGCAGCTTAGTGGGCGGGATGACAGATACGCAGTATTTT. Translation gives CASSLVGGMTDTQYF. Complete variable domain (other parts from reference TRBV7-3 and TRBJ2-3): GAGVSQTPSNKVTEKGKYVELRCDPISGHTALYWYRQSLGQGPEFLIYFQGTGAADDSGLPNDRFFAVRPEGSVSTLKIQRTERGDSAVYLCASSLVGGMTDTQYFGPGTRLTVL.

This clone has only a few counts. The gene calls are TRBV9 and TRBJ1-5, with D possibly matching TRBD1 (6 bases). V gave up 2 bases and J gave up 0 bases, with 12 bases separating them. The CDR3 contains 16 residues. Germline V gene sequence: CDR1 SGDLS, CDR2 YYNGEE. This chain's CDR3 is CASSVDGTNSNQPQHF. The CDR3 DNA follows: TGTGCCAGCAGCGTCGATGGGACAAATAGCAATCAGCCCCAGCATTTT.

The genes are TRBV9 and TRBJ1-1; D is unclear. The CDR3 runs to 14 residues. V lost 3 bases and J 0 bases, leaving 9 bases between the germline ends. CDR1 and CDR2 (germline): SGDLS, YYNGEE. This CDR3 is CASSGGLLNTEAFF. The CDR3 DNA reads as TGTGCCAGCAGCGGTGGACTCTTGAACACTGAAGCTTTCTTT.

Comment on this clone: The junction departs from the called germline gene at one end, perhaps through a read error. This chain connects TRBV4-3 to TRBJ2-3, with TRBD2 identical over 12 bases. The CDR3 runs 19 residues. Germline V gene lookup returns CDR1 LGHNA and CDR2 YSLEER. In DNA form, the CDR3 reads TGCGCCAGCATCCAAGGTACTAGCGGGAGGCCCTCGTCGACAGATACGCAGTATTTT. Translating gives CASIQGTSGRPSSTDTQYF.

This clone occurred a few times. The CDR3 region has the DNA TGTGCCAGCAGCTTACAAGGGCTTGGCTACACCTTC. Its protein is CASSLQGLGYTF. The rearrangement links TRBV7-9 to TRBJ1-2; no clear D. Germline lookup yields CDR1 SEHNR and CDR2 FQNEAQ (reference sequence). This CDR3 has 12 residues. Between the trimmed V and J ends, which lost 2 bases and 7 bases, there was a span of 8 bases.

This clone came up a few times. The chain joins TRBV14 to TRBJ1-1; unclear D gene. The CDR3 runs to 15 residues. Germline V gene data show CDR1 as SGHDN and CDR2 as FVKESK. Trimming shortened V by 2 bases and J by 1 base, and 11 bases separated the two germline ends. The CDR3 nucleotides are TGTGCCAGCAGCCAATGGGGAGGATCGAACACTGAAGCTTTCTTT. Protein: CASSQWGGSNTEAFF. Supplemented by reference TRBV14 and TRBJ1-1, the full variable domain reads EAGVTQFPSHSVIEKGQTVTLRCDPISGHDNLYWYRRVMGKEIKFLLHFVKESKQDESGMPNNRFLAERTGGTYSTLKVQPAELEDSGVYFCASSQWGGSNTEAFFGQGTRLTVV.

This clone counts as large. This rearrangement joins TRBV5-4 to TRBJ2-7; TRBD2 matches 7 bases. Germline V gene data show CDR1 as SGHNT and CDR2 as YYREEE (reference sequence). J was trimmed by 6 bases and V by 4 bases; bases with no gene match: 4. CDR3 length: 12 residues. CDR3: CASSIRLAEQYF. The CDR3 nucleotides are TGTGCCAGCAGCATCCGACTAGCCGAGCAGTACTTC.

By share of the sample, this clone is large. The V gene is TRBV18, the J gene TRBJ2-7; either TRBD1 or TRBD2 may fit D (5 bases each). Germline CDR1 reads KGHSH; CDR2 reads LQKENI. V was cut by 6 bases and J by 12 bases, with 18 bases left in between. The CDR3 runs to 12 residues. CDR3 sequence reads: CASSRDEGYRYF. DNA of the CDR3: TGTGCCAGCTCGCGCGATGAGGGGTATCGGTACTTC.

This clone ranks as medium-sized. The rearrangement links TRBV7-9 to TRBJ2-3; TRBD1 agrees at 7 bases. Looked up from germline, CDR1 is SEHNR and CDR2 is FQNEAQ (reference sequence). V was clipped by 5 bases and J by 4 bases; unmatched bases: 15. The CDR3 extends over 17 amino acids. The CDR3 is CASSRQGMLRGSDTQYF. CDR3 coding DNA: TGTGCCAGCAGCCGACAGGGAATGCTTCGCGGGTCAGATACGCAGTATTTT.

The CDR3 nucleotides read TGTGCCAGCAGCTCGGGACTAGGCAGTACAGATACGCAGTATTTT. Protein product: CASSSGLGSTDTQYF. The chain has TRBV7-7 and TRBJ2-3; TRBD2 matches 8 bases. V lost 4 bases and J lost 3; bases outside the gene matches: 6. Looked up from germline, CDR1 is SSHAT and CDR2 is FNYEAQ (reference sequence). CDR3 length equals 15 residues.

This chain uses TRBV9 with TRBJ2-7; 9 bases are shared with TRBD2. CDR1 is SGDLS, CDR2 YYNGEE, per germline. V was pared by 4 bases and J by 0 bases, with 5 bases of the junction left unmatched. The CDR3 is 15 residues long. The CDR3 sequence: CASSSSSGTSYEQYF. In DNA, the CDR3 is TGTGCCAGCAGCTCCTCTAGCGGGACCTCCTACGAGCAGTACTTC.

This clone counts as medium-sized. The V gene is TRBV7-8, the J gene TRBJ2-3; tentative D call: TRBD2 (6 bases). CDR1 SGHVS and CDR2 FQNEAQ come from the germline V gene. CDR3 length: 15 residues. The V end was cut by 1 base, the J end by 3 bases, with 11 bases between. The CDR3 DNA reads TGTGCCAGCAGCTTAGTGGGCGGGATGACAGATACGCAGTATTTT. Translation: CASSLVGGMTDTQYF.